This TCR beta chain was sequenced for a study of T-cell memory formation after mild COVID-19. Study overall: TCR clusters showed largely donor specificity. Overall study findings and caveats: There was a balanced CD4/CD8 profile in clones contracting day 15 to 85, and later expanders leaned CD4+. Pre-infection memory already had some responding clones, implying cross-reactive memory joined.

TCRdb analysed the 5' RACE reads with MiXCR anew, one entry per CDR3 protein. Counted here are roughly 250,000 distinct CDR3 sequences, less than 20% occurring once; the ten biggest clones make up around 3.4%. This clonotype was seen a handful of times. As yet, its antigen is unknown. This CDR3 region has 14 residues. The V gene lost 3 bases and the J gene lost 1 base, with 9 bases spanning the gap. Germline V gene lookup returns CDR1 KGHSH and CDR2 LQKENI. This clonotype originated in a man between 18 and 29 years old who had mild COVID-19 (a few samples of this study predate the infection). Cell type and time point are not known. The chain links TRBV18 to TRBJ1-2; D gene ambiguous. The sequenced sample consisted of PBMCs or a T cell subset sorted from them (not recorded which). The CDR3 sequence: CASSPEDDNYGYTF. The CDR3 DNA follows: TGTGCCAGCTCACCCGAAGACGATAACTATGGCTACACCTTC.